Following are 10 T cell receptor beta chains from one sample sequenced in a study of blood T cell repertoires in COVID-19. Assay: immunoSEQ multiplex PCR; the TCRdb copy retains only in-frame clones and omits some. The data hold 350,000 to 450,000 clones, with roughly nine tenths observed a single time. Sequencing was done on a sample of PBMCs or T cells enriched from blood (not recorded which). The receptor source for this set is a woman aged 35 to 49 who had been exposed to COVID-19.

This clone occurred once. The rearrangement links TRBV10-2 to TRBJ2-1; 7 positions match TRBD2. The CDR3 runs to 14 residues. Germline V lookup: CDR1 WSHSY, CDR2 SAAADI. V lost 7 bases and J lost 9; bases outside the gene matches: 12. CDR3 nucleotides: TGCGCCAGCAAAAAGGAGGGAGGGCGGGGTGAGCAGTTCTTC. Protein product: CASKKEGGRGEQFF.

The chain recombines TRBV24-1 with TRBJ1-5; a weak D match, TRBD1 (5 bases). The CDR3 runs to 12 residues. V gave up 9 bases and J gave up 6 bases, with 11 bases separating them. Germline-derived CDR1 and CDR2 are KGHDR and SFDVKD. The CDR3 DNA sequence: TGTGCCACCCAGGGTGTAGGTCAGCCCCAGCATTTT. Protein product: CATQGVGQPQHF.

The V call is TRBV7-2, the J call TRBJ2-1; D gene uncertain. The CDR3 sequence is 14 residues long. From germline, CDR1 is SGHTA and CDR2 FQGNSA. Trimming removed 1 base at V and 1 base at J, with 5 bases between. CDR3 DNA: TGTGCCAGCAGCTTAGGCGGTTCCTACAATGAGCAGTTCTTC. Encoded protein: CASSLGGSYNEQFF.

J is TRBJ1-6 and V is TRBV6-1; perhaps TRBD1 as D (5 bases). Germline CDR1 MNHNS, CDR2 SASEGT. Trimming removed 0 bases at V and 2 bases at J, with 23 bases between. The CDR3 totals 21 residues. This chain's CDR3 is CASSEAIGQGTFRPYNSPLHF. The CDR3 bases are TGTGCCAGCAGTGAAGCAATAGGGCAGGGAACCTTTCGCCCCTATAATTCACCCCTCCACTTT.

This chain links TRBV29-1 with TRBJ1-1; D is perhaps TRBD1 (6 bases). This CDR3 contains 12 residues. Germline CDR1 and CDR2: SQVTM and ANQGSEA. The V and J ends lost 5 bases and 5 bases respectively, with 12 bases between them. The CDR3 DNA follows: TGCAGCGTTCCCCAGGGGCAGACTGAAGCTTTCTTT. It translates to CSVPQGQTEAFF.

This clone was recorded only once. The V and J genes are TRBV19 and TRBJ2-7; TRBD1 agrees at 8 bases. V lost 5 bases, J lost 2 bases, and 2 bases stayed unmatched. The CDR3 extends over 13 amino acids. The germline V gene has CDR1 LNHDA and CDR2 SQIVND (reference sequence). Here the CDR3 reads CASSLDRAYEQYF. For the CDR3, the DNA is TGTGCCAGTAGTTTGGACAGGGCCTACGAGCAGTACTTC.

On this clone itself: Other DNA sequences in this sample translate to the same CDR3. This chain uses TRBV6-1 with TRBJ1-2; D call uncertain. The germline V and J ends were trimmed by 0 bases and 5 bases, with 7 bases remaining between them. The CDR3 sequence is 13 residues long. Germline V lookup: CDR1 MNHNS, CDR2 SASEGT. Here the CDR3 reads CASSEARGYGYTF. The CDR3 coding sequence is TGTGCCAGCAGTGAAGCGCGGGGTTATGGCTACACCTTC.

V gene TRBV2 combines with J gene TRBJ1-5, with 10 bases aligning to TRBD1. The CDR3 has 15 amino acids. J gave up 7 bases and V 2 bases, and 5 bases lay outside the gene matches. Per germline, CDR1 SNHLY and CDR2 FYNNEI. The CDR3: CASSELTGGRQPQHF. CDR3 nucleotides: TGTGCCAGCAGTGAACTGACAGGGGGCAGGCAGCCCCAGCATTTT.

The genes are TRBV19 and TRBJ1-1, with D unresolved. Germline V gives CDR1 LNHDA, CDR2 SQIVND (reference sequence). V lost 6 bases, J lost 2 bases, and 10 bases lay in between. The CDR3 extends over 13 amino acids. CDR3 DNA: TGTGCCAGTAGCATTCGGGGTAACACTGAAGCTTTCTTT. It encodes CASSIRGNTEAFF.

This chain uses TRBV9 with TRBJ2-7; D may be TRBD2 (6 bases). The CDR3 runs 16 residues. Germline CDR1 reads SGDLS; CDR2 reads YYNGEE. V shed 0 bases and J shed 2 bases, with 15 bases lying between them. The DNA for the CDR3 is TGTGCCAGCAGCGTAGGGGACGCGGGAAATACCTACGAGCAGTACTTC. Its translation is CASSVGDAGNTYEQYF.